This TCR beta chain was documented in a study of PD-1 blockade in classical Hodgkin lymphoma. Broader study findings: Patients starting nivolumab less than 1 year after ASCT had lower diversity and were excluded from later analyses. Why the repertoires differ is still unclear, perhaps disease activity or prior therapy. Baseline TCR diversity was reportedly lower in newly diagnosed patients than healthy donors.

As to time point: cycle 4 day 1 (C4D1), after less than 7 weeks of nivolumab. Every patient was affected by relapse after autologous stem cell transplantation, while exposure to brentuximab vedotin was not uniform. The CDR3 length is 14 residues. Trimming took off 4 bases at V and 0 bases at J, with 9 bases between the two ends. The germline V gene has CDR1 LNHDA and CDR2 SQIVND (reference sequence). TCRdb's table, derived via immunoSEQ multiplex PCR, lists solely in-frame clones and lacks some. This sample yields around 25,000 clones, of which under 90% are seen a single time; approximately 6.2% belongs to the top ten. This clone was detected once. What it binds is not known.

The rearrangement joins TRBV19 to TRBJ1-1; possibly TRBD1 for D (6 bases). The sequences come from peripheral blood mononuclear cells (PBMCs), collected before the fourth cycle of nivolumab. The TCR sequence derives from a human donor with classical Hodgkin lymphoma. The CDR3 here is CASSTDSMNTEAFF. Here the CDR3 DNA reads TGTGCCAGTAGTACGGACAGCATGAACACTGAAGCTTTCTTT.